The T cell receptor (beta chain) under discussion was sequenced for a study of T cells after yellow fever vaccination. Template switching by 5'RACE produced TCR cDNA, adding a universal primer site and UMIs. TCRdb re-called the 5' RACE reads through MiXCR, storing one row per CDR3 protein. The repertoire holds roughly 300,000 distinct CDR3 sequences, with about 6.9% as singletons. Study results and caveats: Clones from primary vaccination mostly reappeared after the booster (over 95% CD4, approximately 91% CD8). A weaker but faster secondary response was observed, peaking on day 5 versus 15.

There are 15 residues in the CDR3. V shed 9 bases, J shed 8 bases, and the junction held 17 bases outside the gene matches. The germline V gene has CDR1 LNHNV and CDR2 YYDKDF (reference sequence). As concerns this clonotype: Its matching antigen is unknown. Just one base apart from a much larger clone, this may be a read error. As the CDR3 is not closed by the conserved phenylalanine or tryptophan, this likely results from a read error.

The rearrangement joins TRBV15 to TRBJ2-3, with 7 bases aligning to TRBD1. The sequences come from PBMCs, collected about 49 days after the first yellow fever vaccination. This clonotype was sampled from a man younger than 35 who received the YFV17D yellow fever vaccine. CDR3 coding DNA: TGTGCCACGCAATCGACGACAGGGCTGCAGGGTACGCAGTATTGT. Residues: CATQSTTGLQGTQYC.